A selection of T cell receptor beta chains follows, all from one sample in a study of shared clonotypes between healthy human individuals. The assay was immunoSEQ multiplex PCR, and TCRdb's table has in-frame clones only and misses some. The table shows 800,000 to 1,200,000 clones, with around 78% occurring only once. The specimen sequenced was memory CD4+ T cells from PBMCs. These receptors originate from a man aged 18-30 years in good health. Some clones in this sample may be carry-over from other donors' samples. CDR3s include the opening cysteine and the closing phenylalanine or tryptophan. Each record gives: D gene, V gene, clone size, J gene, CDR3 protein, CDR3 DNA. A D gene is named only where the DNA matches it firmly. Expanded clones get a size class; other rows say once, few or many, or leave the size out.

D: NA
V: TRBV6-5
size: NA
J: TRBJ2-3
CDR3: CASSVRWVTDTQYF
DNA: TGTGCCAGCTCCGTCCGTTGGGTCACAGATACGCAGTATTTT

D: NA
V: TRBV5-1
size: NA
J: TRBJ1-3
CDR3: CASSSTGGNTIYF
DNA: TGCGCCAGCAGCTCGACAGGAGGAAACACCATATATTTT

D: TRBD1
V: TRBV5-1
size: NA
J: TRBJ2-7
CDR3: CASSYLQGATEQYF
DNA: TGCGCCAGCAGCTATCTACAGGGGGCGACGGAGCAGTACTTC

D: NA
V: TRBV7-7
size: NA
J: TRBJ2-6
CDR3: CASGNAVGANVLTF
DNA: TGTGCCAGTGGGAATGCTGTTGGGGCCAACGTCCTGACTTTT

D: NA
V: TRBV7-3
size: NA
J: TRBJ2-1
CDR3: CASSLRREVYNEQFF
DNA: TGTGCCAGCAGCTTGCGGCGGGAAGTCTACAATGAGCAGTTCTTC

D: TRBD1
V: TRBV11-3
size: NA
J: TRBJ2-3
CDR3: CASSPGGTDTQYF
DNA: TGTGCCAGCAGTCCAGGGGGAACAGATACGCAGTATTTT

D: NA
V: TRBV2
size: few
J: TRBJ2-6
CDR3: CASSVAAGANVLTF
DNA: TGTGCCAGCAGCGTGGCGGCCGGGGCCAACGTCCTGACTTTC

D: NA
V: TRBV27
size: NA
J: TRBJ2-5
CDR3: CASSLRDLETQYF
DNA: TGTGCCAGCAGTTTGCGGGACCTAGAGACCCAGTACTTC

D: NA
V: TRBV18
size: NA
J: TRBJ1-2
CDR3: CASSREGNYGYTF
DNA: TGTGCCAGCTCACGAGAGGGAAACTATGGCTACACCTTC

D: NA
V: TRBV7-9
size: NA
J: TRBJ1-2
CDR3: CASSLTGRTNYGYTF
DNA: TGTGCCAGCAGCTTAACGGGACGAACTAACTATGGCTACACCTTC

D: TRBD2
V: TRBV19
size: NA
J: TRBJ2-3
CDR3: CAMSGGRGTDTQYF
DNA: TGTGCCATGAGCGGGGGCCGTGGCACAGATACGCAGTATTTT

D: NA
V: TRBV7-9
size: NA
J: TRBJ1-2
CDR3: CASSLISGDGYTF
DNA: TGTGCCAGCAGCTTAATTTCCGGGGATGGCTACACCTTC

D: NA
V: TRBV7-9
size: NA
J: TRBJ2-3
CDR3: CASGTAANTDTQYF
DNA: TGTGCCAGCGGCACAGCGGCTAACACAGATACGCAGTATTTT

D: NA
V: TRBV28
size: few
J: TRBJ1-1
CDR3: CASQEGRTEAFF
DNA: TGTGCCAGCCAGGAGGGGAGGACTGAAGCTTTCTTT

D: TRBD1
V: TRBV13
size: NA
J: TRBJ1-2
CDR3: CASSLGTGVLYGYTF
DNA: TGTGCCAGCAGCTTAGGGACAGGGGTATTATATGGCTACACCTTC

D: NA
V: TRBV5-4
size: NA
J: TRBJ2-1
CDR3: CASSLDPTFSYNEQFF
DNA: TGTGCCAGCAGCTTGGATCCTACTTTCTCCTACAATGAGCAGTTCTTC

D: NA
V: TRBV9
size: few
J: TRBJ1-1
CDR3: CASSVDGADTEAFF
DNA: TGTGCCAGCAGCGTAGATGGGGCCGACACTGAAGCTTTCTTT

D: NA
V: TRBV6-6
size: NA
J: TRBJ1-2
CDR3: CASSSEEPYGYTF
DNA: TGTGCCAGCAGCTCCGAGGAGCCGTATGGCTACACCTTC

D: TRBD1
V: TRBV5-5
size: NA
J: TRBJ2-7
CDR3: CASSVRDRTSYEQYF
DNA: TGTGCCAGCAGTGTCCGGGACAGGACATCCTACGAGCAGTACTTC

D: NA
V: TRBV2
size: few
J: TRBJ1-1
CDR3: CASEVEGAAEAFF
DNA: TGTGCCAGCGAGGTGGAAGGTGCGGCTGAAGCTTTCTTT

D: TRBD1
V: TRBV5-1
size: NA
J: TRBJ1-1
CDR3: CASSLEKPGQRGTEAFF
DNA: TGCGCCAGCAGCTTGGAGAAACCGGGACAGCGAGGGACTGAAGCTTTCTTT

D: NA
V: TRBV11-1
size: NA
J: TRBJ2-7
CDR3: CASSSGGAPAGHEQYF
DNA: TGTGCCAGCAGCTCAGGGGGGGCCCCCGCGGGGCACGAGCAGTACTTC

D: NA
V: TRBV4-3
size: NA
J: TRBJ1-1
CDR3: CASSQGGGNTEAFF
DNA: TGCGCCAGCAGCCAAGGTGGGGGGAACACTGAAGCTTTCTTT

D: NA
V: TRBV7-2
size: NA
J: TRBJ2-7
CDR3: CASSLAAGIAPPWNF
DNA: TGTGCCAGCAGCTTAGCTGCAGGTATAGCCCCCCCCTGGAACTTC

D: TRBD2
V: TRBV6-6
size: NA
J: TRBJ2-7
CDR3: CASCVGRQGGYEQYF
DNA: TGTGCCAGCTGCGTGGGCCGCCAGGGAGGGTACGAGCAGTACTTC

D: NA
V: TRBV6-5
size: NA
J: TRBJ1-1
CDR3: CASSPPRASTEAFF
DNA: TGTGCCAGCAGCCCTCCCAGGGCCTCCACTGAAGCTTTCTTT

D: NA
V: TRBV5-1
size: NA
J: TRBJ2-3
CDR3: CASSFNLPGTDTQYF
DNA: TGCGCCAGCAGCTTTAACCTACCGGGCACAGATACGCAGTATTTT

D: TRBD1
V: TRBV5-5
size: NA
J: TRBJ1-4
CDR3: CASSSTGTASLKKLFF
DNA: TGTGCCAGCAGCTCGACCGGGACAGCCTCCTTGAAAAAACTGTTTTTT

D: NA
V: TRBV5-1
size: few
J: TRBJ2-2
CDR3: CASSLGLNTGELFF
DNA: TGCGCCAGCAGCTTGGGGCTAAACACCGGGGAGCTGTTTTTT

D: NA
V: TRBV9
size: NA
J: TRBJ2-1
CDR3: CASSVDEGNEQFF
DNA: TGTGCCAGCAGCGTAGATGAGGGCAATGAGCAGTTCTTC

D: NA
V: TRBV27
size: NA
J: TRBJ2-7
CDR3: CASSAVVGYEQYF
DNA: TGTGCCAGCAGTGCAGTGGTTGGCTACGAGCAGTACTTC

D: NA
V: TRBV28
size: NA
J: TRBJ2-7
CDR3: CASRRGQGGYEQYF
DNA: TGTGCCAGCAGGCGGGGGCAGGGTGGCTACGAGCAGTACTTC

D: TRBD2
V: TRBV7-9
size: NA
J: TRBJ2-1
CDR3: CASGLAGGNEQFF
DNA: TGTGCCAGCGGACTAGCGGGAGGAAATGAGCAGTTCTTC

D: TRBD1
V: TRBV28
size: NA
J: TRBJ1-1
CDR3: CASSTRGLGNTEAFF
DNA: TGTGCCAGCAGCACCAGGGGGCTCGGGAACACTGAAGCTTTCTTT

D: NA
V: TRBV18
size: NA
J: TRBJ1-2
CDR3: CASSPGGEHGYTF
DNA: TGTGCCAGCTCACCAGGGGGGGAACATGGCTACACCTTC

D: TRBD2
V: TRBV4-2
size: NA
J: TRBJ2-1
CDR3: CASSQTPSSGAYNEQFF
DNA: TGTGCCAGCAGCCAAACCCCCTCTAGCGGGGCCTACAATGAGCAGTTCTTC

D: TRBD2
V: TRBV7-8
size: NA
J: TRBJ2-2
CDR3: CASSLAGVAGELFF
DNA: TGTGCCAGCAGCCTAGCGGGAGTGGCCGGGGAGCTGTTTTTT

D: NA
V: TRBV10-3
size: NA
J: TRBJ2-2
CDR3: CAISRDVSGELFF
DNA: TGTGCCATCAGCCGGGACGTATCCGGGGAGCTGTTTTTT

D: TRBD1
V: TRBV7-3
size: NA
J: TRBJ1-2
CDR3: CASSLTPATGGYGYTF
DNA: TGTGCCAGCAGCTTAACCCCCGCGACAGGGGGATATGGCTACACCTTC

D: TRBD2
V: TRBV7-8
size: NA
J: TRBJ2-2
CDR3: CASSLLAGEDTGELFF
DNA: TGTGCCAGCAGCTTACTAGCGGGAGAGGACACCGGGGAGCTGTTTTTT

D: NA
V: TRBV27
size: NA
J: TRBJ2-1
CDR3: CASSFAPQGEQFF
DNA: TGTGCCAGCAGTTTTGCCCCGCAGGGTGAGCAGTTCTTC

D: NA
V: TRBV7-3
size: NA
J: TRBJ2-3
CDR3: CASSLGPPDTQYF
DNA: TGTGCCAGCAGCTTAGGGCCTCCAGATACGCAGTATTTT

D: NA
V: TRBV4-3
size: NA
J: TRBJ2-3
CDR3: CASSLGERTDTQYF
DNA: TGCGCCAGCAGCCTCGGGGAAAGGACAGATACGCAGTATTTT

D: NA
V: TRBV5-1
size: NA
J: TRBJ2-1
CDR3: CASSLEAVNYNEQFF
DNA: TGCGCCAGCAGCTTGGAGGCTGTCAACTACAATGAGCAGTTCTTC

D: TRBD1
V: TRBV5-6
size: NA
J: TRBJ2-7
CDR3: CASSDRQGRNSYEQYF
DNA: TGTGCCAGCAGCGACAGACAGGGCCGGAACTCCTACGAGCAGTACTTC

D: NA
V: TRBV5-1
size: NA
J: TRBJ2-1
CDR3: CASSLDIRSSYNEQFF
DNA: TGCGCCAGCAGCCTGGACATTCGGAGCTCCTACAATGAGCAGTTCTTC

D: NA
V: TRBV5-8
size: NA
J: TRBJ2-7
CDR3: CASSFRTGRVPYEQYF
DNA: TGTGCCAGCAGCTTCAGGACAGGGAGGGTCCCCTACGAGCAGTACTTC

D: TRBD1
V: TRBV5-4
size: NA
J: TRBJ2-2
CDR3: CASSQRDRGRGSTGELFF
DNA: TGTGCCAGCAGTCAAAGGGACAGGGGGCGAGGCTCCACCGGGGAGCTGTTTTTT

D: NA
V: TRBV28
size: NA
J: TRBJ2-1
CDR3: CASSSSSGVAVYNEQFF
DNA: TGTGCCAGCAGCTCCAGTTCCGGGGTAGCGGTCTACAATGAGCAGTTCTTC

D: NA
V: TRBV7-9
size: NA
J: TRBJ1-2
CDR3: CASSLGAGSYGYTF
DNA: TGTGCCAGCAGCTTAGGGGCAGGATCCTATGGCTACACCTTC

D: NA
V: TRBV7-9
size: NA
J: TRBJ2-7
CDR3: CASSLGGVLYEQYF
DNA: TGTGCCAGCAGCTTAGGGGGAGTCCTATACGAGCAGTACTTC

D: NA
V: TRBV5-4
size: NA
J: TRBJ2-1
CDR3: CASSPRRNNEQFF
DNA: TGTGCCAGCAGCCCGCGGAGAAACAATGAGCAGTTCTTC

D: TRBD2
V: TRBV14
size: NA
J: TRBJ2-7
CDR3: CASSLIGTSGPYEQYF
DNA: TGTGCCAGCAGCCTAATCGGGACTAGCGGTCCCTACGAGCAGTACTTC

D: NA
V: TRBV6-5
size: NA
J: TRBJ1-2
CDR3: CASSSQRRELGGYTF
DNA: TGTGCCAGCAGTTCTCAACGTAGGGAGTTAGGTGGCTACACCTTC

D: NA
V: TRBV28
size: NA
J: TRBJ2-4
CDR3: CASSFSLVRSLAKNIQYF
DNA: TGTGCCAGCAGTTTCTCGTTGGTCAGGTCGCTAGCCAAAAACATTCAGTACTTC

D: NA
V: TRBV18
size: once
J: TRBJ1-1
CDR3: CASQGQGSNTEAFF
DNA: TGTGCCAGTCAAGGGCAGGGATCGAACACTGAAGCTTTCTTT

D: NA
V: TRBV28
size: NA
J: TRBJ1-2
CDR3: CASVPGRGAYGYTF
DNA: TGTGCCAGCGTTCCAGGGCGCGGCGCATATGGCTACACCTTC